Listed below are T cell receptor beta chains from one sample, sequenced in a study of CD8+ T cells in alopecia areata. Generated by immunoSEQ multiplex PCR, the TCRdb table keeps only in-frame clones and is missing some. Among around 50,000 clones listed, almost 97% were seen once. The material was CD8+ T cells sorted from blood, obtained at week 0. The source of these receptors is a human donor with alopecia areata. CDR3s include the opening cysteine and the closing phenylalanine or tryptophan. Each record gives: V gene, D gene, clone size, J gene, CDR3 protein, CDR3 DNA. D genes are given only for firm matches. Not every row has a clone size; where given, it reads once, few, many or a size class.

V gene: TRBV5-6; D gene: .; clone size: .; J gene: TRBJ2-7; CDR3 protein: CASSGAGPLYEQYF; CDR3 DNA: TGTGCCAGCAGCGGCGCGGGACCCCTCTACGAGCAGTACTTC
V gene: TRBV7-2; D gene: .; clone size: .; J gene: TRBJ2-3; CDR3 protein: CASSLVVGSSTDTQYF; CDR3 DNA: TGTGCCAGCAGCTTAGTTGTCGGATCTAGCACAGATACGCAGTATTTT
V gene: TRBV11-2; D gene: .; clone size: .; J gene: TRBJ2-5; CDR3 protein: CASSVGVRGETQYF; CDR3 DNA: TGTGCCAGCAGCGTAGGGGTCCGGGGTGAGACCCAGTACTTC
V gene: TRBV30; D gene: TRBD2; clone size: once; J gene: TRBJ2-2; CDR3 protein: CAWSRRTSGDGTGELFF; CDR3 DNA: TGTGCCTGGAGTCGTCGGACTAGCGGGGATGGGACCGGGGAGCTGTTTTTT
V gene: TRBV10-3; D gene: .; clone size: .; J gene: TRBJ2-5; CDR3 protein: CAISEPAGGIQETQYF; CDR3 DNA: TGTGCCATCAGTGAGCCCGCCGGAGGAATCCAAGAGACCCAGTACTTC
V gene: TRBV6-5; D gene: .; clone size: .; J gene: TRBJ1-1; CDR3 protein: CASSPGVGAEAFF; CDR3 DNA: TGTGCCAGCAGCCCAGGAGTAGGGGCTGAAGCTTTCTTT
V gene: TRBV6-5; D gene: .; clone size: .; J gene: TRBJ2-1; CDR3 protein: CASSYKPNEQFF; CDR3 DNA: TGTGCCAGCAGTTACAAACCCAATGAGCAGTTCTTC
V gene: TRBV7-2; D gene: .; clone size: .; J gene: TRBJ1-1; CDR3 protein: CASSLLGTEAFF; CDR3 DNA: TGTGCCAGCAGCTTACTGGGCACTGAAGCTTTCTTT
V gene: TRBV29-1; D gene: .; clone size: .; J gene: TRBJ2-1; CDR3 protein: CSVEGSKRSNNEQFF; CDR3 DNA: TGCAGCGTTGAAGGTTCAAAAAGATCAAACAATGAGCAGTTCTTC
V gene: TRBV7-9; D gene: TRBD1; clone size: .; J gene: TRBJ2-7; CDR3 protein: CASSSPDRGPSYEQYF; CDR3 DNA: TGTGCCAGCAGCTCGCCAGACAGGGGGCCCTCCTACGAGCAGTACTTC
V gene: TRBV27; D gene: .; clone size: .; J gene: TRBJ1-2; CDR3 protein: CASSLSMGEGGYTF; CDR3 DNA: TGTGCCAGCAGTTTATCTATGGGGGAAGGGGGCTACACCTTC
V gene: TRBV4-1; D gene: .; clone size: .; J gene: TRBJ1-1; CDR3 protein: CASSQVADMNTEAFF; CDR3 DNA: TGCGCCAGCAGCCAAGTTGCGGACATGAACACTGAAGCTTTCTTT
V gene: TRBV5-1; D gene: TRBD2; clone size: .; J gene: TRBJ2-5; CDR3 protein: CASSAGTSGVPYQETQYF; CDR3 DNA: TGCGCCAGCAGCGCCGGGACTAGCGGGGTTCCTTACCAAGAGACCCAGTACTTC
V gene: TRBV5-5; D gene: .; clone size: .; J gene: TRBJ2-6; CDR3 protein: CASSFEVSGANVLTF; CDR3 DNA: TGTGCCAGCAGCTTCGAAGTCTCTGGGGCCAACGTCCTGACTTTC
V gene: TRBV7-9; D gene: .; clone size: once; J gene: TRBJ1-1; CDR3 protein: CASSLDRTAFF; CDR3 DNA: TGTGCCAGCAGCTTAGACCGCACGGCTTTCTTT